This passage covers 21 T cell receptor beta chains from one sample sequenced in a study of blood T cell repertoires in COVID-19. TCRdb's table, derived via immunoSEQ multiplex PCR, lists solely in-frame clones and lacks some. This table has 100,000 to 150,000 clones, 60% to 75% appearing once. The sequenced material came from peripheral blood. The receptors were gathered from a woman aged 70 to 79 with acute or convalescent COVID-19.

The chain links TRBV20-1 to TRBJ1-2, with D perhaps TRBD1 (5 bases). Germline V lookup: CDR1 DFQATT, CDR2 SNEGSKA (reference sequence). CDR3 length: 12 residues. V lost 3 bases to trimming and J lost 8 bases, with 13 bases between them. CDR3 coding DNA: TGCAGTGCTAGTTTTGGACAAGTGGGCTACACCTTC. Amino acid sequence: CSASFGQVGYTF.

This chain links TRBV30 with TRBJ1-6; TRBD1 is a possible D gene (5 bases). Trimming pared 2 bases from V and 7 bases from J, leaving 9 bases between. This CDR3 contains 13 residues. CDR1 is GTSNPN and CDR2 is SVGIG in the germline V gene (reference sequence). CDR3 region: CAWSTDRNSPLHF. CDR3 bases: TGTGCCTGGAGTACCGACAGAAATTCACCCCTCCACTTT.

J is TRBJ2-1 and V is TRBV5-4; 8 bases align to TRBD2. The CDR3 covers 14 residues. Germline V gene lookup returns CDR1 SGHNT and CDR2 YYREEE (reference sequence). With 3 bases clipped from V and 5 bases from J, the junction kept 4 bases outside the gene matches. The CDR3 bases are TGTGCCAGCAGCTCGAGACTAGCGAACAATGAGCAGTTCTTC. Translating gives CASSSRLANNEQFF.

This chain's CDR3 is CASSQIPGGSYNEQFF. The CDR3 nucleotides are TGCGCCAGCAGCCAGATTCCCGGGGGATCGTACAATGAGCAGTTCTTC. The rearrangement uses TRBV4-1 and TRBJ2-1; D possibly corresponds to TRBD2 (6 bases). V was clipped by 3 bases and J by 4 bases, with 16 bases between them. Germline CDR1 reads MGHRA; CDR2 reads YSYEKL. This CDR3 spans 16 amino acids.

The genes are TRBV2 and TRBJ2-1; D might be TRBD2 (6 bases). V was clipped by 5 bases and J by 6 bases, with 17 bases between them. Germline CDR1 SNHLY, CDR2 FYNNEI. The CDR3 loop spans 15 amino acids. The CDR3, as DNA: TGTGCCAGCAGTACACTAGCCCCCGCTGTCAATGAGCAGTTCTTC. It codes for CASSTLAPAVNEQFF. Complete variable domain (other parts from reference TRBV2 and TRBJ2-1): EPEVTQTPSHQVTQMGQEVILRCVPISNHLYFYWYRQILGQKVEFLVSFYNNEISEKSEIFDDQFSVERPDGSNFTLKIRSTKLEDSAMYFCASSTLAPAVNEQFFGPGTRLTVL.

The CDR3 DNA follows: TGCGCCAGCAGCTTGGTTGGGACTAGCGGGGGGACGGAGACCCAGTACTTC. Amino acids: CASSLVGTSGGTETQYF. V usage is TRBV5-1 and J usage is TRBJ2-5; 15 bases match TRBD2. Trimming cost V 0 bases and J 5 bases; bases outside gene matches: 5. The V gene's germline CDR1 is SGHRS and CDR2 YFSETQ. The CDR3 runs 17 residues.

The chain combines TRBV19 with TRBJ1-5; weak D call: TRBD1 (5 bases). This CDR3 has 16 residues. V lost 3 bases and J 2 bases, leaving 14 bases between the germline ends. Germline CDR1 is LNHDA and CDR2 is SQIVND (reference sequence). The CDR3 loop is CASSIRLRGGNQPQHF. Here the CDR3 DNA reads TGTGCCAGTAGTATCCGCTTAAGGGGCGGCAATCAGCCCCAGCATTTT.

This chain joins TRBV7-2 and TRBJ2-1; TRBD2 matches 10 bases. CDR1 and CDR2 (germline): SGHTA, FQGNSA. The CDR3 is 13 amino acids. Germline trimming cut 6 bases from V and 7 bases from J; bases unmatched to any gene: 3. CDR3 in amino acids: CASRLAGSNEQFF. The CDR3 region has the DNA TGTGCCAGCAGACTAGCGGGGTCAAATGAGCAGTTCTTC.

This clone has only one observation. The chain recombines TRBV29-1 with TRBJ1-2, with 9 bases aligning to TRBD1. The CDR3 is made up of 12 amino acids. Trimming cost V 5 bases and J 5 bases; bases outside gene matches: 3. Germline V lookup: CDR1 SQVTM, CDR2 ANQGSEA. The chain's CDR3 is CSVTGGGYGYTF. As DNA, the CDR3 is TGCAGCGTTACAGGGGGCGGGTATGGCTACACCTTC.

The chain recombines TRBV5-6 with TRBJ2-6; 8 nucleotides line up with TRBD1. Germline V CDR1 and CDR2: SGHDT, YYEEEE. The CDR3 consists of 17 residues. V shed 0 bases and J 2 bases; nucleotides not matched to a gene: 4. CDR3 sequence: CASSLGQGWPGANVLTF. CDR3 bases: TGTGCCAGCAGCTTGGGACAGGGGTGGCCTGGGGCCAACGTCCTGACTTTC.

The chain uses TRBV3-1 (or the pseudogene TRBV3-2) and TRBJ2-1; the match to TRBD2 covers 10 bases. Germline V CDR1 and CDR2: LGHDT, YNNKEL (reference sequence). The CDR3 consists of 17 residues. With 3 bases clipped from V and 8 bases from J, the junction kept 13 bases outside the gene matches. The CDR3 DNA reads as TGTGCCAGCAGCCACACCCCCAGCGGGGGGGCCAAGTATGAGCAGTTCTTC. It translates to CASSHTPSGGAKYEQFF.

J is TRBJ1-5 and V is TRBV7-8; the D gene is possibly TRBD1 (5 bases). The CDR3 is 13 residues long. V was clipped by 5 bases and J by 6 bases, with 11 bases between them. In germline, CDR1 is SGHVS, CDR2 FQNEAQ. Written as DNA, the CDR3 is TGTGCCAGCAGCGCAGGGCTTGGTCAGCCCCAGCATTTT. This gives the protein CASSAGLGQPQHF.

In this sample, this clone turned up a few times. The chain employs TRBV10-1 and TRBJ1-1, with a weak D call TRBD1 (6 bases). CDR1 and CDR2 from the germline V gene are WNHNN and SYGVQD (reference sequence). The CDR3 runs to 14 residues. V lost 3 bases and J lost 4, with 12 bases in between. CDR3 protein: CASSDSGVSTEAFF. In DNA form, the CDR3 reads TGCGCCAGCAGTGACTCAGGGGTTTCCACTGAAGCTTTCTTT.

This clone has only a few counts. V usage is TRBV19 and J usage is TRBJ2-1; 8 bases align to TRBD2. The junction had 4 bases not matched to a gene; V was cut back by 6 bases and J by 0 bases. The germline gives CDR1 LNHDA, CDR2 SQIVND (reference sequence). The CDR3 consists of 15 residues. This CDR3 is CASSRSGVSYNEQFF. CDR3 nucleotide sequence: TGTGCCAGTAGCCGTAGCGGGGTCTCCTACAATGAGCAGTTCTTC.

CDR3 in amino acids: CASSIQTGGNYGYTF. CDR3 nucleotides: TGTGCCAGTAGTATCCAGACAGGGGGTAACTATGGCTACACCTTC. The chain joins TRBV19 to TRBJ1-2; TRBD1 matches at 9 bases. Germline V lookup: CDR1 LNHDA, CDR2 SQIVND (reference sequence). The CDR3 is made up of 15 amino acids. Germline trimming cut 3 bases from V and 1 base from J; bases unmatched to any gene: 3.

Only a few counts were recorded for this clone. The chain combines TRBV6-5 with TRBJ2-5, with D tentatively TRBD2 (6 bases). Trimming took 2 bases from V and 2 from J, leaving 9 bases between them. The CDR3 has 14 amino acids. The germline V gene encodes CDR1 MNHEY and CDR2 SVGAGI. The CDR3 DNA is TGTGCCAGCAGTTACGGAGGGGCTCAAGAGACCCAGTACTTC. It encodes CASSYGGAQETQYF.

This clone was counted many times. CDR3 sequence reads: CASSFGREIRNEQFF. The CDR3 coding sequence is TGTGCCAGCAGCTTCGGCAGGGAAATTCGCAATGAGCAGTTCTTC. V and J are TRBV7-9 and TRBJ2-1, with D perhaps matching TRBD1 (5 bases). The germline V and J ends were trimmed by 3 bases and 6 bases, with 15 bases remaining between them. The length of the CDR3 is 15 residues. Germline lookup yields CDR1 SEHNR and CDR2 FQNEAQ (reference sequence).

The rearrangement uses TRBV20-1 and TRBJ1-2, with 8 positions matching TRBD1. Germline V gene sequence: CDR1 DFQATT, CDR2 SNEGSKA (reference sequence). Trimming at V came to 3 bases and at J to 6 bases, leaving 9 bases not matched to a gene. This CDR3 has 14 residues. CDR3 coding DNA: TGCAGTGCTAGTCCCGGGACAGGCGCCAATGGCTACACCTTC. Its protein product is CSASPGTGANGYTF.

The rearrangement uses TRBV5-1 and TRBJ1-2; TRBD1 might be the D (5 bases). The V gene's germline CDR1 is SGHRS and CDR2 YFSETQ. The V gene lost 3 bases and the J gene lost 8 bases, with 14 bases spanning the gap. This CDR3 is 13 amino acids long. CDR3 region: CASSWVGEGGYTF. The CDR3 coding sequence is TGCGCCAGCAGCTGGGTAGGGGAAGGCGGCTACACCTTC.

This clone was seen a handful of times. The genes are TRBV28 and TRBJ1-2, with D possibly being TRBD1 (5 bases). Trimming took 6 bases from V and 0 from J, leaving 17 bases between them. Germline CDR1 and CDR2: MDHEN and SYDVKM. CDR3 length: 16 amino acids. The DNA for the CDR3 is TGTGCCAGCAGAAACTTCATGCGGGGGGCTAACTATGGCTACACCTTC. Residues: CASRNFMRGANYGYTF.

This chain links TRBV7-9 with TRBJ1-1; 8 bases are a match to TRBD1. Germline V gene sequence: CDR1 SEHNR, CDR2 FQNEAQ (reference sequence). This CDR3 region has 15 residues. Trimming cost V 7 bases and J 4 bases; bases outside gene matches: 11. The CDR3 nucleotides are TGTGCCAGCACAGAGACAGGGGATGGGTCCACTGAAGCTTTCTTT. Encoded protein: CASTETGDGSTEAFF.